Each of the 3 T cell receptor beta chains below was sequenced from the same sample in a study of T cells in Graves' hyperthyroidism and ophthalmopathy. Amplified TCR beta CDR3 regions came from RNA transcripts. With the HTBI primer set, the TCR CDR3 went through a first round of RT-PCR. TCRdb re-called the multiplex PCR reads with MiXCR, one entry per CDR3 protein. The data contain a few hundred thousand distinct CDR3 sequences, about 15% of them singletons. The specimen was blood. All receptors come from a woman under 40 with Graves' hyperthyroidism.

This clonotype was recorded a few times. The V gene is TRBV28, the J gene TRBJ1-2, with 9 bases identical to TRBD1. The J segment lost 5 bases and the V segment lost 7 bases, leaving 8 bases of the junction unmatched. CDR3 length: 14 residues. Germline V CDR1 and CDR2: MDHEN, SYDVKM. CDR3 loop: CASNLFDRGYGYTF. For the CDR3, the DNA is TGTGCCAGCAACCTTTTTGACAGGGGGTATGGCTACACCTTC.

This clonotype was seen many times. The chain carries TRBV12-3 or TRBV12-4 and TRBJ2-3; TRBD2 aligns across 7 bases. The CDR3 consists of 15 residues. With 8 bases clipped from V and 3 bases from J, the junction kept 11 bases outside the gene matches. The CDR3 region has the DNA TGTGCCAGCTCCCGCGGGAGTGGGTGGACAGATACGCAGTATTTT. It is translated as CASSRGSGWTDTQYF.

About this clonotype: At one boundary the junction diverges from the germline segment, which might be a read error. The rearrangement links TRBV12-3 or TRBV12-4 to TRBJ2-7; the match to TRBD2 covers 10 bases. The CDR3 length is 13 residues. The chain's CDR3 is CAGRTSGSYEQYF. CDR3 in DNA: TGTGCCGGCAGGACTAGCGGATCCTACGAGCAGTACTTC.